The 30 T cell receptor beta chains reported below all come from one sample, sequenced in a study of blood T cell repertoires in COVID-19. This table comes from immunoSEQ multiplex PCR, and its TCRdb copy is limited to in-frame clones, with some not included. The data contain approximately 230,000 clones, about 90% of them singletons. Sequencing was performed on peripheral blood. The receptors stem from a man older than 75 with acute or convalescent COVID-19.

In its sample, this clone was seen a few times. The chain links TRBV9 to TRBJ2-7; 13 nucleotides match TRBD2. In germline, CDR1 is SGDLS, CDR2 YYNGEE. The CDR3 is 17 residues long. With V trimmed by 0 bases and J by 0 bases, 3 bases remained unmatched. The CDR3 loop is CASSVGGTSGDSYEQYF. CDR3 DNA sequence: TGTGCCAGCAGCGTAGGGGGGACTAGCGGGGACTCCTACGAGCAGTACTTC.

This chain links TRBV28 with TRBJ2-7, with 9 bases lining up with TRBD1. The CDR3 sequence is 13 residues long. Trimming at V came to 6 bases and at J to 2 bases, leaving 2 bases not matched to a gene. Germline-derived CDR1 and CDR2 are MDHEN and SYDVKM. In nucleotides, the CDR3 is TGTGCCAGCAGGGGACAGGGAACCTACGAGCAGTACTTC. It translates to CASRGQGTYEQYF.

V gene TRBV5-6 combines with J gene TRBJ1-6; weak D call: TRBD1 (5 bases). The V gene's germline CDR1 is SGHDT and CDR2 YYEEEE. V gave up 1 base and J gave up 10 bases, with 15 bases separating them. This CDR3 region has 15 residues. The DNA for the CDR3 is TGTGCCAGCAGCTTGTTGGGGACGGAGGGGTCACCCCTCCACTTT. Its translation: CASSLLGTEGSPLHF.

This chain uses TRBV6-5 with TRBJ1-3; no reliable D call. Germline loops: CDR1 MNHEY, CDR2 SVGAGI. This CDR3 has 16 residues. V was cut by 0 bases and J by 2 bases, with 11 bases left in between. The CDR3 region is CASSYSPEYTGNTIYF. The CDR3, as DNA: TGTGCCAGCAGTTACTCACCAGAATACACTGGAAACACCATATATTTT.

This clone was found a few times. The genes are TRBV3-1 (or the pseudogene TRBV3-2) and TRBJ1-4; the match to TRBD1 covers 9 bases. CDR3 length equals 15 residues. CDR1 LGHDT and CDR2 YNNKEL come from the germline V gene (reference sequence). V was pared by 1 base and J by 6 bases, with 3 bases of the junction left unmatched. The CDR3 protein is CASSQVWTGDEKLFF. CDR3 coding DNA: TGTGCCAGCAGCCAAGTTTGGACAGGGGATGAAAAACTGTTTTTT.

The chain is built from TRBV11-2 and TRBJ1-3; 10 bases match TRBD1. After removal of 5 bases from V and 2 bases from J, the junction contained 3 bases not matched to a gene. The CDR3 extends over 15 amino acids. The germline V gene has CDR1 SGHAT and CDR2 FQNNGV. CDR3 amino acids: CASSPGQGTGNTIYF. CDR3 sequence (DNA): TGTGCCAGCAGCCCGGGACAGGGGACTGGAAACACCATATATTTT.

As to this clone: One junction end does not reproduce the germline sequence, and a read error may be involved. The J gene is TRBJ2-3, the V gene TRBV4-3, with D perhaps matching TRBD2 (5 bases). Per the germline V gene, CDR1 is LGHNA and CDR2 is YSLEER. CDR3 length: 16 residues. The DNA of the CDR3 is TGCGCCAGCAGTCAAGCGGACTTCGCTAGCACAGATACGCAGTATTTT. As protein: CASSQADFASTDTQYF.

The gene calls are TRBV7-2 and TRBJ2-7, with 8 bases identical to TRBD2. There are 15 residues in the CDR3. V was pared by 3 bases and J by 2 bases, with 6 bases of the junction left unmatched. Germline loops: CDR1 SGHTA, CDR2 FQGNSA. CDR3 coding DNA: TGTGCCAGCAGCTTTGGACTAGCTGAGACCTACGAGCAGTACTTC. Protein product: CASSFGLAETYEQYF.

V usage is TRBV4-3 and J usage is TRBJ1-2; the match to TRBD1 covers 8 bases. The V gene end was trimmed by 2 bases and the J gene end by 3 bases; junction bases not matched to a gene: 5. The CDR3 has 15 residues. In germline, CDR1 is LGHNA, CDR2 YSLEER. The CDR3 nucleotides are TGCGCCAGCAGCCAAACGACAGGGGATTACTATGGCTACACCTTC. Amino acids: CASSQTTGDYYGYTF.

The V gene is TRBV3-1 (or the pseudogene TRBV3-2), the J gene TRBJ2-6, with 11 positions matching TRBD1. V lost 4 bases to trimming and J lost 4 bases; unmatched junction nucleotides: 9. Germline CDR1 is LGHDT and CDR2 is YNNKEL (reference sequence). The CDR3 extends over 18 amino acids. CDR3 region: CASSPQRDRGFGANVLTF. The CDR3 DNA reads as TGTGCCAGCAGCCCTCAGAGGGACAGGGGGTTCGGGGCCAACGTCCTGACTTTC.

The rearrangement uses TRBV10-3 and TRBJ1-2; 10 nucleotides line up with TRBD1. CDR1 is ENHRY and CDR2 is SYGVKD in the germline V gene. After removal of 4 bases from V and 6 bases from J, the junction contained 5 bases not matched to a gene. The CDR3 is 14 amino acids. The CDR3 loop is CAISAGQGVDGYTF. The CDR3 DNA reads as TGTGCCATCAGTGCAGGACAGGGGGTCGATGGCTACACCTTC.

The V gene is TRBV29-1, the J gene TRBJ1-2, with 8 nucleotides matching TRBD1. The germline V gene encodes CDR1 SQVTM and CDR2 ANQGSEA. The CDR3 consists of 16 residues. J lost 2 bases, V lost 6 bases, and 14 bases had no gene match. CDR3 sequence reads: CSVRFLGDRINYGYTF. The CDR3 region has the DNA TGCAGCGTGAGGTTTTTGGGGGACAGGATCAACTATGGCTACACCTTC. Full variable domain (rest looked up from reference TRBV29-1 and TRBJ1-2): SAVISQKPSRDICQRGTSLTIQCQVDSQVTMMFWYRQQPGQSLTLIATANQGSEATYESGFVIDKFPISRPNLTFSTLTVSNMSPEDSSIYLCSVRFLGDRINYGYTFGSGTRLTVV.

This clone was picked up one time. The rearrangement joins TRBV20-1 to TRBJ2-5; 7 bases fit TRBD2. The CDR3 sequence is 18 residues long. The J segment lost 1 base and the V segment lost 3 bases, leaving 17 bases of the junction unmatched. Germline V gene lookup returns CDR1 DFQATT and CDR2 SNEGSKA (reference sequence). CDR3 nucleotides: TGCAGTGCTAGTAAGCCTCGGTTCAGCGGGGATCTCCAAGAGACCCAGTACTTC. Protein sequence: CSASKPRFSGDLQETQYF.

J is TRBJ2-7 and V is TRBV19, with a tentative D call TRBD1 (6 bases). Germline CDR1 is LNHDA and CDR2 is SQIVND (reference sequence). Trimming pared 3 bases from V and 3 bases from J, leaving 24 bases between. This CDR3 has 18 amino acids. In nucleotides, the CDR3 is TGTGCCAGTAGTATGACGCTTGCTGGGGGCCTAAACTACTACGAGCAGTACTTC. This encodes CASSMTLAGGLNYYEQYF.

V gene TRBV10-3 combines with J gene TRBJ1-2; TRBD1 matches at 9 bases. The CDR3 sequence is 13 residues long. Germline V lookup: CDR1 ENHRY, CDR2 SYGVKD. V was clipped by 5 bases and J by 5 bases; unmatched bases: 3. The CDR3 reads CAISSGTGYGYTF. The DNA for the CDR3 is TGTGCCATCAGTTCCGGGACAGGGTATGGCTACACCTTC.

The chain employs TRBV6-5 and TRBJ1-1; D not resolved. From germline, CDR1 is MNHEY and CDR2 SVGAGI. Trimming took off 4 bases at V and 6 bases at J, with 18 bases between the two ends. This CDR3 spans 15 amino acids. The CDR3 DNA is TGTGCCAGCAGTTCAGACGCGGGGAACGGCGCTGAAGCTTTCTTT. Amino acids: CASSSDAGNGAEAFF.

The rearrangement joins TRBV10-3 to TRBJ1-1; a weak D match, TRBD1 (5 bases). From germline, CDR1 is ENHRY and CDR2 SYGVKD. The CDR3 sequence is 17 residues long. V was shortened by 2 bases and J by 1 base, with 17 bases between the two germline ends. The CDR3 here is CAISERFSTGANTEAFF. For the CDR3, the DNA is TGTGCCATCAGTGAGCGATTTTCCACAGGAGCGAACACTGAAGCTTTCTTT.

This rearrangement joins TRBV7-2 to TRBJ1-1; D is perhaps TRBD1 (5 bases). Between the trimmed V and J ends, which lost 1 base and 4 bases, there was a span of 16 bases. Germline CDR1 SGHTA, CDR2 FQGNSA. This CDR3 has 16 residues. CDR3 sequence: CASSLEGSHQGTEAFF. Here the CDR3 DNA reads TGTGCCAGCAGCTTAGAGGGCTCCCACCAGGGCACTGAAGCTTTCTTT.

The rearrangement joins TRBV9 to TRBJ2-2, with 9 positions matching TRBD1. The CDR3 totals 15 residues. V lost 3 bases, J lost 4 bases, and 4 bases stayed unmatched. Germline values: CDR1 SGDLS, CDR2 YYNGEE. The CDR3 DNA sequence: TGTGCCAGCAGCGCACAGACAGGGGGCACCGGGGAGCTGTTTTTT. Translating gives CASSAQTGGTGELFF.

In nucleotides, the CDR3 is TGCAGCGTTGAAAAGGGGTGGAACACTGAAGCTTTCTTT. This gives the protein CSVEKGWNTEAFF. This rearrangement joins TRBV29-1 to TRBJ1-1; a possible D gene is TRBD1 (5 bases). CDR3 length: 13 residues. CDR1 SQVTM and CDR2 ANQGSEA come from the germline V gene. V dropped 2 bases and J dropped 1 base, with 8 bases sitting between them.

The V gene is TRBV3-1 (or the pseudogene TRBV3-2), the J gene TRBJ2-6, with D uncertain. The CDR3 length is 14 residues. Per germline, CDR1 LGHDT and CDR2 YNNKEL (reference sequence). Trimming cost V 2 bases and J 2 bases, with 4 bases left between them. CDR3 sequence: CASSQRAGANVLTF. CDR3 nucleotide sequence: TGTGCCAGCAGCCAACGAGCTGGGGCCAACGTCCTGACTTTC.

The chain has TRBV9 and TRBJ2-1; 9 bases agree with TRBD2. This CDR3 is built from 15 residues. Germline V gene sequence: CDR1 SGDLS, CDR2 YYNGEE. V was clipped by 2 bases and J by 9 bases; unmatched bases: 9. CDR3 region: CASSVGGGEKTEQFF. Written as DNA, the CDR3 is TGTGCCAGCAGCGTGGGCGGGGGGGAAAAAACTGAGCAGTTCTTC.

The chain has TRBV28 and TRBJ2-5; 10 nucleotides match TRBD1. J gave up 2 bases and V 6 bases, and 6 bases lay outside the gene matches. CDR3 length: 15 residues. Germline loops: CDR1 MDHEN, CDR2 SYDVKM. CDR3 sequence reads: CASSADRGWQETQYF. The CDR3 DNA follows: TGTGCCAGCAGCGCGGACAGGGGGTGGCAAGAGACCCAGTACTTC. Combining the CDR3 with reference TRBV28 and TRBJ2-5 gives the whole variable domain DVKVTQSSRYLVKRTGEKVFLECVQDMDHENMFWYRQDPGLGLRLIYFSYDVKMKEKGDIPEGYSVSREKKERFSLILESASTNQTSMYLCASSADRGWQETQYFGPGTRLLVL.

The rearrangement joins TRBV3-1 (or the pseudogene TRBV3-2) to TRBJ2-7; maybe TRBD1 (5 bases). CDR1 is LGHDT and CDR2 is YNNKEL in the germline V gene (reference sequence). The CDR3 is 15 residues long. The germline V and J ends were trimmed by 2 bases and 5 bases, with 16 bases remaining between them. DNA of the CDR3: TGTGCCAGCAGCCAATCAGCAGGGTTAGGGGACGAGCAGTACTTC. This sequence encodes CASSQSAGLGDEQYF.

The genes are TRBV29-1 and TRBJ2-3, with TRBD1 matching 8 bases. Germline V lookup: CDR1 SQVTM, CDR2 ANQGSEA. V was clipped by 6 bases and J by 6 bases; unmatched bases: 2. The CDR3 sequence is 11 residues long. DNA for the CDR3: TGCAGCGTCCGACAGGGGGATACGCAGTATTTT. Its translation: CSVRQGDTQYF.

The chain is built from TRBV19 and TRBJ1-3; no clear D gene. The V end was cut by 11 bases, the J end by 6 bases, with 14 bases between. Germline CDR1 is LNHDA and CDR2 is SQIVND (reference sequence). The CDR3 has 12 amino acids. CDR3 protein: CASCGWANTIYF. Here the CDR3 DNA reads TGTGCCTCCTGTGGATGGGCAAACACCATATATTTT.

Comments on this clone: This sample also contains other DNA sequences that code for the same CDR3. The chain has TRBV19 and TRBJ1-1; tentative D call: TRBD1 (5 bases). The CDR3 has 13 amino acids. The ends were cut back, 2 bases at V and 1 base at J, with 5 bases in the middle. Germline-derived CDR1 and CDR2 are LNHDA and SQIVND (reference sequence). CDR3: CASSIQGNTEAFF. The CDR3 coding sequence is TGTGCCAGTAGTATACAGGGGAACACTGAAGCTTTCTTT.

This clone was seen once. The rearrangement joins TRBV9 to TRBJ2-3; D is ambiguous. V was clipped by 0 bases and J by 2 bases, with 7 bases between them. The CDR3 runs 14 residues. Germline assignment: CDR1 SGDLS and CDR2 YYNGEE. The CDR3 DNA reads TGTGCCAGCAGCGTAGAATATATCACAGATACGCAGTATTTT. Its protein product is CASSVEYITDTQYF.

The rearrangement uses TRBV28 and TRBJ2-1; the D is unclear. This CDR3 region has 15 residues. Germline V gene data show CDR1 as MDHEN and CDR2 as SYDVKM. V dropped 2 bases and J dropped 3 bases, with 11 bases sitting between them. The CDR3 loop is CASSLGDAYYNEQFF. Written as DNA, the CDR3 is TGTGCCAGCAGTTTAGGAGACGCTTACTACAATGAGCAGTTCTTC.

V gene TRBV9 combines with J gene TRBJ2-2; 7 nucleotides line up with TRBD1. V lost 1 base, J lost 0 bases, and 0 bases stayed unmatched. The CDR3 length is 15 residues. The germline V gene encodes CDR1 SGDLS and CDR2 YYNGEE. This CDR3 is CASSVQGANTGELFF. Here the CDR3 DNA reads TGTGCCAGCAGCGTACAGGGGGCGAACACCGGGGAGCTGTTTTTT.